This T cell receptor (beta chain) derives from a study of OX40 agonist ivuxolimab in advanced cancers. For the study in its entirety: Ivuxolimab, which targeted the costimulatory receptor OX40 (CD134), was an agonistic, fully human IgG2 monoclonal antibody. Peripheral TCRbeta sequencing was intended to test whether TCR sequence diversity was altered and clonal T-cell expansion was caused by ivuxolimab. Patients were allowed to have had prior anti-PD-1, anti-PD-L1 or anti-CTLA-4 therapy, and 40% to 45% of the dose-escalation patients had been treated with checkpoint inhibitors. Intravenous ivuxolimab was administered to patients every 2 weeks at six dose levels: 0.01, 0.1, 0.3, 1.5, 3 and 10 mg/kg. Among the approximately 50 dose-escalation patients, roughly 20 had hepatocellular carcinoma, around 15 melanoma, 9 renal cell carcinoma and 9 head and neck cancer. Partial responses occurred in three dose-escalation patients, of whom one had hepatocellular carcinoma and two had cutaneous melanoma. The paper covers the monotherapy dose-escalation part of the phase I ivuxolimab trial, which included N of about 56 patients. The dose-escalation cohort was 82.7% male with a mean age of about 65 years, ranging from roughly 20 to 80.

The trial excluded patients who had a history of autoimmune disease or who were on systemic immunosuppression. In every dose cohort, peripheral blood was drawn for TCR sequencing at baseline, cycle 4 day 1, and cycle 7 day 1. Samples came from an open-label, multicenter, first-in-human phase I dose-escalation trial of ivuxolimab. Adults with locally advanced or metastatic melanoma, renal cell carcinoma, hepatocellular carcinoma or head and neck squamous cell carcinoma were enrolled in the trial. CD4+ and CD8+ T cells were sorted separately from peripheral blood before TCR sequencing. Genomic DNA was isolated from the sorted cells so that the TCRbeta CDR3 region could be sequenced. The immunoSEQ Assay was used for sequencing of TCRbeta CDR3 regions. The clones in this table, taken by TCRdb from immuneACCESS, are in-frame only. Not every clone is retained; where verified, under half of the shortfall comes from an unresolved V gene, and the cause of the rest is unknown. Within this sample are tens of thousands of clones, with over 85% of them counted one time only. The ten largest account for 0.6% to 0.7% of the sample.

What the research found in general, with its limitations: Low levels of normalized T-cell clonal expansion were also seen in some nonresponding patients. Partial responders in the 0.1-3.0 mg/kg groups had among the lowest normalized peripheral clonal expansion, especially among CD8+ T cells. Clonal expansion of both CD4+ and CD8+ blood T cells was observed from baseline to week 6 at doses 0.1 to 3.0 mg/kg. Which antigens the clonally expanded peripheral T cells were specific for was not determined. After ivuxolimab, CD8+ T cells had more expanded clones than CD4+ T cells on average.

Clipping removes 2 bases from V and 2 bases from J, with 3 as the unmatched junction base count. The CDR3 holds 14 amino acids from the cysteine to the phenylalanine. The CDR3 DNA has 42 bases and is translated from base 1. As encoded in the germline V gene, CDR1 is MNHNS while CDR2 is SASEGT. In the case of this clone: This clone's antigen is unknown. The sample holds no much larger clone one base away, and base qualities are not on file.

The rearranged chain carries TRBV6-1 and TRBJ2-7; the junction holds 7 bases that match TRBD1. The material was CD4+ or CD8+ T cells sorted from blood, obtained in a trial of the OX40 agonist ivuxolimab. This clonotype was obtained from an adult with an advanced solid tumor such as melanoma, head and neck, liver or kidney cancer. The CDR3 corresponds to CASSETRGPYEQYF. In nucleotide form, the sequence is TGTGCCAGCAGTGAAACTAGGGGGCCCTACGAGCAGTACTTC.